This T cell receptor beta chain was sequenced in a study of blood T cell repertoires in COVID-19. Study-wide background: The United States, Italy and Spain provided the acute and convalescent COVID-19 samples. PBMCs, B-cell-depleted T cells, or T cells provided the cDNA or gDNA that made up the material.

Original processing notes: Amplification of reference gene primers provided the estimated nucleated cell counts. Profiled with immunoSEQ multiplex PCR; TCRdb holds only in-frame clones, not every one. Clone size and the V and J calls come from that table; the DNA yielded D and trimming. There are 90,000 or so clones in the sample; about 89% occur only once, and about 2% lies in the top ten. Germline loops: CDR1 LNHDA, CDR2 SQIVND (reference sequence). CDR3 length: 14 residues. The V and J ends lost 3 bases and 7 bases respectively, with 16 bases between them. The chain combines TRBV19 with TRBJ2-7, with a possible D match to TRBD1 (7 bases). This clonotype was sampled from a human donor with active COVID-19. The donor label of this sample is uncertain. Specimen: peripheral blood. For the CDR3, the DNA is TGTGCCAGTAGTATTCTGGAGGGGGCGGGGGAGCAGTACTTC. As protein: CASSILEGAGEQYF. Together with reference TRBV19 and TRBJ2-7, the CDR3 gives the full variable domain: DGGITQSPKYLFRKEGQNVTLSCEQNLNHDAMYWYRQDPGQGLRLIYYSQIVNDFQKGDIAEGYSVSREKKESFPLTVTSAQKNPTAFYLCASSILEGAGEQYFGPGTRLTVT.